These T cell receptor beta chains were read from a single sample in a study of cytotoxic CD8 clonotypes in ibrutinib-treated CLL. The assay was immunoSEQ multiplex PCR, and TCRdb's table has in-frame clones only and misses some. Seen here are about 72,000 clones, roughly 72% observed once, and the top ten hold 5.7%. Sequenced here: PBMCs, sampled after 12 months of ibrutinib treatment. These receptors were taken from a human donor with chronic lymphocytic leukemia. CDR3s include the opening cysteine and the closing phenylalanine or tryptophan. The size of a clone is reported for some rows only, either as once, few or many, or as a class for expanded clones.

TRBJ1-6	few	TRBV28	CASSALHRTNSPLHF
TRBJ2-5	NA	TRBV7-4	CASSLPQEETQYF
TRBJ1-2	NA	TRBV15	CATSTSSHNYGYTF
TRBJ2-6	NA	TRBV5-8	CASSPGFRGANVLTF
TRBJ2-3	once	TRBV19	CASSSGLALQYF
TRBJ2-7	NA	TRBV7-2	CASRKNRDGTYEQYF
TRBJ1-6	NA	TRBV6-5	CASSYRQGYNSPLHF
TRBJ1-1	NA	TRBV5-4	CASSLGTGLSSTEAFF
TRBJ1-1	few	TRBV2	CASSDFEVEAFF
TRBJ1-1	once	TRBV6-5	CASSYSDRGGWTEAFF
TRBJ2-7	once	TRBV25-1	CASSEFGGEQYF
TRBJ1-4	NA	TRBV5-1	CASSLAGTGATNEKLFF
TRBJ2-5	NA	TRBV27	CASSFTWTSGGQETQYF
TRBJ2-7	NA	TRBV4-3	CASSQDSGLFEGETYEQYF
TRBJ1-5	NA	TRBV6-5	CASSYSDSNNQPQHF
TRBJ1-5	NA	TRBV7-9	CASSPDGGENQPQHF
TRBJ1-6	NA	TRBV5-8	CASSAYRALNSPLHF
TRBJ2-3	NA	TRBV9	CASSVASGGFTDTQYF
TRBJ2-5	NA	TRBV6-5	CASSSWATGEETQYF
TRBJ1-6	once	TRBV7-6	CASSRTGGYSSPLHF
TRBJ2-3	NA	TRBV5-4	CASSLVNLAGTDTQYF
TRBJ2-1	NA	TRBV11-2	CASTLGGGNEQFF
TRBJ1-2	NA	TRBV5-8	CASSPPGQNYGYTF